The 10 T cell receptor beta chains presented below share a single source sample, sequenced in a study of cytomegalovirus exposure and HLA in healthy donors. Some clones are missing from TCRdb's copy, which holds only in-frame ones; the method was immunoSEQ multiplex PCR. The top ten hold about 3.7% of the sample, which has roughly 130,000 clones, 89% seen once. Source material: PBMCs. These receptors all come from a young man in good health and CMV-seronegative.

V is TRBV15 and J is TRBJ1-3; D may be TRBD1 (6 bases). The CDR3 spans 18 residues. V lost 2 bases, J lost 0 bases, and 17 bases lay in between. Germline V gene sequence: CDR1 LNHNV, CDR2 YYDKDF (reference sequence). DNA of the CDR3: TGTGCCACCAGCAGAAATAGACAGACAGGAGTCTCTGGAAACACCATATATTTT. It translates to CATSRNRQTGVSGNTIYF.

The rearrangement links TRBV9 to TRBJ2-2; D unclear. CDR3 size: 12 residues. Trimming shortened V by 2 bases and J by 7 bases, and 6 bases separated the two germline ends. The germline gives CDR1 SGDLS, CDR2 YYNGEE. The CDR3 region is CASSVASGELFF. Written as DNA, the CDR3 is TGTGCCAGCAGCGTCGCCAGCGGGGAGCTGTTTTTT.

CDR3 nucleotide sequence: TGTGCCAGCAGCCAAGTTTCACGAGGCACTGAAGCTTTCTTT. It specifies CASSQVSRGTEAFF. V gene TRBV4-2 combines with J gene TRBJ1-1; D not certain. Germline V CDR1 and CDR2: LGHNA, YNFKEQ. V lost 1 base and J 4 bases, leaving 10 bases between the germline ends. The CDR3 has 14 residues.

J is TRBJ1-2 and V is TRBV7-9, with D possibly TRBD1 on 6 matching bases. The length of the CDR3 is 15 residues. Per germline, CDR1 SEHNR and CDR2 FQNEAQ (reference sequence). Trimming removed 5 bases from V and 0 bases from J, with 13 bases in between. DNA for the CDR3: TGTGCCAGCAGCACCCTAGGACAGACTAACTATGGCTACACCTTC. Translated, it gives CASSTLGQTNYGYTF.

The V call is TRBV27, the J call TRBJ2-3, with 13 bases fitting TRBD2. CDR3 size: 18 residues. Germline assignment: CDR1 MNHEY and CDR2 SMNVEV (reference sequence). The V gene end was trimmed by 2 bases and the J gene end by 5 bases; junction bases not matched to a gene: 10. CDR3 region: CASSLILAGGPFRDTQYF. The CDR3 bases are TGTGCCAGCAGTTTAATACTAGCGGGGGGGCCTTTTAGAGATACGCAGTATTTT.

The V call is TRBV11-2, the J call TRBJ2-1; 8 bases match TRBD2. Per the germline V gene, CDR1 is SGHAT and CDR2 is FQNNGV. This CDR3 spans 14 amino acids. J gave up 8 bases and V 1 base, and 4 bases lay outside the gene matches. The CDR3: CASSLAGGPYEQFF. The CDR3 DNA reads TGTGCCAGCAGCTTAGCGGGGGGGCCCTATGAGCAGTTCTTC.

This clone has only one observation. The J gene is TRBJ2-7, the V gene TRBV5-1; no clear D gene. V was trimmed by 6 bases and J by 3 bases, leaving 16 bases between them. The CDR3 totals 14 residues. From germline, CDR1 is SGHRS and CDR2 YFSETQ. This chain's CDR3 is CASTPTGVYYEQYF. The DNA of the CDR3 is TGCGCCAGCACCCCAACGGGTGTTTACTACGAGCAGTACTTC.

The rearrangement joins TRBV5-1 to TRBJ2-7; a weak D match, TRBD1 (5 bases). The germline CDR1 and CDR2 sequences are SGHRS and YFSETQ. The CDR3 spans 15 residues. Trimming stripped 4 bases from V and 3 bases from J, with 17 bases between. Here the CDR3 DNA reads TGCGCCAGCAGCCAAGAAGGGGTGGCACACTACGAGCAGTACTTC. It codes for CASSQEGVAHYEQYF.

This rearrangement joins TRBV5-1 to TRBJ2-5, with 9 nucleotides matching TRBD1. The V gene's germline CDR1 is SGHRS and CDR2 YFSETQ. This CDR3 contains 14 residues. V was clipped by 3 bases and J by 5 bases; unmatched bases: 5. The CDR3, as DNA: TGCGCCAGCAGCTCCGGGACAGGGCGGGAGACCCAGTACTTC. Amino acids: CASSSGTGRETQYF.

This sequence joins TRBV28 and TRBJ1-1; D is perhaps TRBD1 (5 bases). Trimming stripped 5 bases from V and 1 base from J, with 14 bases between. The CDR3 spans 15 residues. The germline V gene has CDR1 MDHEN and CDR2 SYDVKM. CDR3 bases: TGTGCCAGCAGTCCGGGTGGGGCCACGAACACTGAAGCTTTCTTT. This translates into CASSPGGATNTEAFF. The complete variable domain, with remaining parts taken from reference TRBV28 and TRBJ1-1, reads DVKVTQSSRYLVKRTGEKVFLECVQDMDHENMFWYRQDPGLGLRLIYFSYDVKMKEKGDIPEGYSVSREKKERFSLILESASTNQTSMYLCASSPGGATNTEAFFGQGTRLTVV.